This TCR beta chain was captured by sequencing in a study of T cell changes during pregnancy in multiple sclerosis. V shed 3 bases and J shed 6 bases, with 9 bases lying between them. CDR1 MNHNS and CDR2 SASEGT come from the germline V gene. This CDR3 comprises 13 residues. Assay: immunoSEQ multiplex PCR; the TCRdb copy retains only in-frame clones and omits some. The sample includes some 45,000 clones, approximately 90% of them seen just once. The receptor comes from a female donor with multiple sclerosis, enrolled in a pregnancy study. The input for sequencing was CD4+ T cells from peripheral blood mononuclear cells, taken after pregnancy. The rearrangement links TRBV6-1 to TRBJ1-5; D unresolved. The CDR3: CASSDAAVQPQHF. The CDR3 region has the DNA TGTGCCAGCAGTGATGCGGCGGTTCAGCCCCAGCATTTT.